This T cell receptor (beta chain) comes out of a study of shared clonotypes between healthy human individuals. Whole-study results and caveats: Only blood was sampled; tissue repertoires likely differ.

The germline gives CDR1 SGDLS, CDR2 YYNGEE. The CDR3 is 14 residues long. The trim removed 4 bases at V and 4 bases at J, leaving 6 bases unmatched. To note about this clone: Its antigen is still unknown.

Original methodology: Filtering of immunoSEQ junctional sequences could not match full-length read filtering. This table comes from immunoSEQ multiplex PCR, and its TCRdb copy is limited to in-frame clones, with some not included. V and J calls and clone size are given by that table; D and trimming were obtained from the DNA. The sample carries about 100,000 clones, around half recorded once. The clonotype comes from a woman aged 40 to 50 in good health. Some clones in this sample may be carry-over from other donors' samples. The rearrangement links TRBV9 to TRBJ1-1; 8 nucleotides align to TRBD1. Specimen: PBMCs. The CDR3 here is CASSYQGAGTEAFF. The DNA for the CDR3 is TGTGCCAGCAGCTATCAGGGGGCGGGCACTGAAGCTTTCTTT.